These 18 T cell receptor beta chains originate from one sample sequenced in a study of blood T cell repertoires in COVID-19. Produced via immunoSEQ multiplex PCR; TCRdb's table is partial and in-frame only. The profile covers roughly 67,000 clones, with 88% appearing a single time and around 1.2% taken by the ten largest. Input material: peripheral blood. All receptors come from an older woman with acute or convalescent COVID-19.

J is TRBJ1-2 and V is TRBV6-9, with 9 bases aligning to TRBD1. Germline CDR1 is MNHGY and CDR2 is SVAAGI. The CDR3 has 13 amino acids. V shed 4 bases, J shed 8 bases, and the junction held 5 bases outside the gene matches. The CDR3 is CASSSGTGLGYTF. CDR3 nucleotide sequence: TGTGCCAGCAGTTCCGGGACAGGGTTGGGCTACACCTTC.

The rearrangement links TRBV28 to TRBJ1-1; possibly TRBD1 for D (6 bases). Trimming removed 4 bases from V and 10 bases from J, with 22 bases in between. Per the germline V gene, CDR1 is MDHEN and CDR2 is SYDVKM. The CDR3 totals 15 residues. The CDR3 nucleotides read TGTGCCAGCAGTTCCGGTCGGGGGGCAGGCAGGGGAGCTTTCTTT. Encoded protein: CASSSGRGAGRGAFF.

The chain carries TRBV7-9 and TRBJ2-3; a possible D gene is TRBD2 (6 bases). The V gene lost 2 bases and the J gene lost 4 bases, with 13 bases spanning the gap. From germline, CDR1 is SEHNR and CDR2 FQNEAQ (reference sequence). The CDR3 consists of 15 residues. CDR3 in DNA: TGTGCCAGCAGCTTAAGTCTAGCGAGGCCAGATACGCAGTATTTT. Translating it yields CASSLSLARPDTQYF.

This chain joins TRBV19 and TRBJ1-6, with a possible D match to TRBD1 (5 bases). Germline lookup yields CDR1 LNHDA and CDR2 SQIVND (reference sequence). V gave up 3 bases and J gave up 8 bases, with 11 bases separating them. The CDR3 sequence is 14 residues long. CDR3 loop: CASSMGGWDSPLHF. The CDR3 nucleotides read TGTGCCAGTAGTATGGGGGGTTGGGATTCACCCCTCCACTTT.

CDR3 residues: CASSLVQIHGYTF. The CDR3 bases are TGTGCCAGCAGCTTAGTACAAATTCACGGCTACACCTTC. The gene calls are TRBV11-2 and TRBJ1-2; D remains unclear. V dropped 1 base and J dropped 8 bases, with 11 bases sitting between them. This CDR3 is built from 13 residues. CDR1 is SGHAT, CDR2 FQNNGV, per germline.

A single count supports this clone. This chain uses TRBV7-9 with TRBJ2-7; no reliable D call. The CDR3 covers 12 residues. V was pared by 2 bases and J by 6 bases, with 8 bases between. Germline V gene lookup returns CDR1 SEHNR and CDR2 FQNEAQ (reference sequence). The CDR3 DNA reads TGTGCCAGCAGCTTATCCGGCGGCGAGCAGTACGTC. Protein product: CASSLSGGEQYV.

The chain carries TRBV5-4 and TRBJ2-7, with D tentatively TRBD1 (7 bases). The CDR3 consists of 17 residues. Trimming cost V 6 bases and J 2 bases, with 24 bases left between them. CDR1 and CDR2 from the germline V gene are SGHNT and YYREEE (reference sequence). This CDR3 reads CASKGLTGEGQTYEQYV. The CDR3 nucleotides read TGTGCCAGCAAGGGACTCACAGGGGAAGGACAGACCTACGAGCAGTACGTC.

The J gene is TRBJ1-3, the V gene TRBV3-1 (or the pseudogene TRBV3-2); D gene uncertain. The germline gives CDR1 LGHDT, CDR2 YNNKEL (reference sequence). The germline V and J ends were trimmed by 4 bases and 2 bases, with 6 bases remaining between them. This CDR3 has 13 residues. The CDR3 loop is CASSRYAGNTIYF. The CDR3 coding sequence is TGTGCCAGCAGCCGTTATGCTGGAAACACCATATATTTT.

The chain combines TRBV28 with TRBJ1-6, with 7 bases fitting TRBD1. Trimming took 5 bases from V and 10 from J; bases not matched to a gene: 8. The CDR3 sequence is 14 residues long. The V gene's germline CDR1 is MDHEN and CDR2 SYDVKM. The CDR3 here is CASSPTGYYSPLHF. The CDR3 bases are TGTGCCAGCAGTCCGACAGGGTATTACTCACCCCTCCACTTT.

The chain employs TRBV5-1 and TRBJ2-1; D unresolved. Germline V CDR1 and CDR2: SGHRS, YFSETQ. V lost 4 bases and J 10 bases, leaving 18 bases between the germline ends. The CDR3 length is 14 residues. The CDR3 DNA follows: TGCGCCAGCAGCCAGACGGCCCAGGATGGGGAGCAGTTCTTC. Protein: CASSQTAQDGEQFF.

The chain carries TRBV2 and TRBJ2-4; D gene unclear. Trimming cost V 6 bases and J 1 base, with 10 bases left between them. Germline V gene lookup returns CDR1 SNHLY and CDR2 FYNNEI. This CDR3 comprises 14 residues. CDR3 in amino acids: CASRLTWAKNIQYF. In nucleotides, the CDR3 is TGTGCCAGCAGATTAACATGGGCCAAAAACATTCAGTACTTC.

The rearrangement links TRBV19 to TRBJ1-1; 8 nucleotides align to TRBD1. This CDR3 is 14 amino acids long. V was clipped by 6 bases and J by 1 base; unmatched bases: 4. Germline CDR1 reads LNHDA; CDR2 reads SQIVND (reference sequence). This chain's CDR3 is CASRLGQANTEAFF. Here the CDR3 DNA reads TGTGCCAGTAGGCTGGGACAGGCGAACACTGAAGCTTTCTTT.

The chain combines TRBV2 with TRBJ1-1; TRBD1 might be the D (5 bases). The CDR3 runs to 12 residues. Germline values: CDR1 SNHLY, CDR2 FYNNEI. V shed 4 bases and J shed 10 bases, with 13 bases lying between them. CDR3 loop: CASSGDFRRAFF. The CDR3 DNA reads TGTGCCAGCAGTGGGGACTTTCGACGAGCTTTCTTT.

V and J are TRBV5-4 and TRBJ1-1; the D is unclear. V was cut by 4 bases and J by 0 bases, with 7 bases left in between. The CDR3 length is 13 residues. Germline CDR1 reads SGHNT; CDR2 reads YYREEE (reference sequence). CDR3 loop: CASSRLLNTEAFF. CDR3 sequence (DNA): TGTGCCAGCAGCCGCCTACTGAACACTGAAGCTTTCTTT.

This chain joins TRBV6-1 and TRBJ1-5; the D gene is possibly TRBD1 (6 bases). V lost 3 bases, J lost 4 bases, and 10 bases lay in between. The CDR3 covers 14 residues. Germline CDR1 MNHNS, CDR2 SASEGT. The CDR3 here is CASSEIQGNQPQHF. The DNA of the CDR3 is TGTGCCAGCAGTGAGATACAGGGAAATCAGCCCCAGCATTTT.

This chain joins TRBV27 and TRBJ1-1, with 8 nucleotides matching TRBD1. Germline V gene data show CDR1 as MNHEY and CDR2 as SMNVEV (reference sequence). CDR3 length equals 13 residues. With V trimmed by 6 bases and J by 5 bases, 5 bases remained unmatched. The CDR3 is CASSRTGWTEAFF. The CDR3 DNA reads TGTGCCAGCAGCCGGACAGGGTGGACTGAAGCTTTCTTT.

The rearrangement joins TRBV5-5 to TRBJ1-2, with TRBD1 matching 9 bases. Germline CDR1 is SGHKS and CDR2 is YYEKEE (reference sequence). The CDR3 is made up of 14 amino acids. Trimming took 2 bases from V and 2 from J; bases not matched to a gene: 1. CDR3 nucleotides: TGTGCCAGCAGCTTACAGGGGGCGAACTATGGCTACACCTTC. It encodes CASSLQGANYGYTF. Complete variable domain (other parts from reference TRBV5-5 and TRBJ1-2): DAGVTQSPTHLIKTRGQQVTLRCSPISGHKSVSWYQQVLGQGPQFIFQYYEKEERGRGNFPDRFSARQFPNYSSELNVNALLLGDSALYLCASSLQGANYGYTFGSGTRLTVV.

J is TRBJ1-2 and V is TRBV19; 9 nucleotides agree with TRBD1. The CDR3 runs 16 residues. Germline V gives CDR1 LNHDA, CDR2 SQIVND (reference sequence). After removal of 0 bases from V and 7 bases from J, the junction contained 9 bases not matched to a gene. The CDR3 here is CASSIDPRTGDRGYTF. CDR3 sequence (DNA): TGTGCCAGTAGTATAGATCCGCGGACAGGGGATCGTGGCTACACCTTC. The full variable domain, with the rest looked up from reference TRBV19 and TRBJ1-2, is DGGITQSPKYLFRKEGQNVTLSCEQNLNHDAMYWYRQDPGQGLRLIYYSQIVNDFQKGDIAEGYSVSREKKESFPLTVTSAQKNPTAFYLCASSIDPRTGDRGYTFGSGTRLTVV.